One and the same sample provided the 18 T cell receptor beta chains below, sequenced in a study of blood T cells in healthy people across ages. Primers used in a second PCR of about 7 to 12 cycles were a sample-barcoded 5' primer and a J-beta primer mix. A single record per CDR3 protein comes from TCRdb applying MiXCR to the 5' RACE reads. The repertoire consists of more than 550,000 distinct CDR3 sequences, with 20% to 25% occurring once and the leading ten covering around 22%. Input material: blood. These receptors all come from a man aged 70-80 years in good health.

This clonotype was seen a handful of times. This chain uses TRBV18 with TRBJ2-3; a weak D match, TRBD2 (6 bases). Germline V gives CDR1 KGHSH, CDR2 LQKENI. Trimming cost V 0 bases and J 5 bases, with 9 bases left between them. CDR3 length: 14 amino acids. In nucleotides, the CDR3 is TGTGCCAGCTCACCACCGGGAGGAGGAGATACGCAGTATTTT. It codes for CASSPPGGGDTQYF.

About this clonotype itself: Likely a read error: the CDR3 ends without its conserved phenylalanine or tryptophan. The limits of the CDR3 on the DNA are not certain, so only TCRdb's listed CDR3 is given. The gene calls are TRBV21-1 and TRBJ2-5; the DNA was not used to check the table's D call, TRBD2. TRBV21-1 represents a pseudogene. The CDR3 spans 13 residues, counting both ends. The chain's CDR3 is CASSRLAGETQYC.

This chain links TRBV6-2 or TRBV6-3 with TRBJ2-5; weak D call: TRBD1 (6 bases). The J call may not be correct, given that the DNA end is closer to TRBJ2-1. Germline V gene sequence: CDR1 MNHEY, CDR2 SVGEGT. This CDR3 has 12 residues. CDR3 sequence reads: CASSPWTAQQFF. The CDR3 DNA reads as TGTGCCAGCAGCCCTTGGACAGCCCAGCAGTTCTTC.

Ten or more counts support this clonotype. CDR3 DNA sequence: TGTGCCAGCAGCTTAAACAGGGGAGGGAATGAAAAACTGTTTTTT. Residues: CASSLNRGGNEKLFF. V is TRBV7-8 and J is TRBJ1-4, with TRBD1 matching over 7 bases. Per the germline V gene, CDR1 is SGHVS and CDR2 is FQNEAQ. There are 15 residues in the CDR3. With V trimmed by 2 bases and J by 5 bases, 5 bases remained unmatched. The entire variable domain, with the rest obtained from reference TRBV7-8 and TRBJ1-4, is as follows: GAGVSQSPRYKVAKRGQDVALRCDPISGHVSLFWYQQALGQGPEFLTYFQNEAQLDKSGLPSDRFFAERPEGSVSTLKIQRTQQEDSAVYLCASSLNRGGNEKLFFGSGTQLSVL.

The gene calls are TRBV3-1 and TRBJ2-7, with D possibly matching TRBD2 (5 bases). V lost 1 base and J lost 1, with 8 bases in between. CDR1 is LGHDT and CDR2 is YNNKEL in the germline V gene (reference sequence). The CDR3 is 14 amino acids. The CDR3 coding sequence is TGTGCCAGCAGCCAAGTTCGGGGTTCCTACGAGCAGTACTTC. This gives the protein CASSQVRGSYEQYF.

This clonotype was counted a few times. The genes are TRBV27 and TRBJ2-1; 7 nucleotides match TRBD1. The germline V gene has CDR1 MNHEY and CDR2 SMNVEV (reference sequence). CDR3 length: 14 amino acids. After removal of 5 bases from V and 7 bases from J, the junction contained 8 bases not matched to a gene. CDR3 sequence: CASSPWTDRNEQFF. CDR3 coding DNA: TGTGCCAGCAGTCCATGGACGGACAGGAATGAGCAGTTCTTC.

This clonotype was seen many times. The chain has TRBV5-1 and TRBJ2-3; TRBD2 is a possible D gene (6 bases). The germline V and J ends were trimmed by 4 bases and 3 bases, with 12 bases remaining between them. Germline V CDR1 and CDR2: SGHRS, YFSETQ. The CDR3 sequence is 14 residues long. CDR3 sequence: CASSPGGGTDTQYF. CDR3 bases: TGCGCCAGCAGCCCCGGAGGAGGGACAGATACGCAGTATTTT.

This clonotype was found a few times. The chain couples TRBV18 to TRBJ1-5, with a tentative D call TRBD1 (6 bases). Trimming shortened V by 3 bases and J by 4 bases, and 22 bases separated the two germline ends. The length of the CDR3 is 18 residues. Germline-derived CDR1 and CDR2 are KGHSH and LQKENI. The CDR3 is CASSPLYPLGHRNQPQHF. The CDR3 DNA follows: TGTGCCAGCTCACCGCTTTATCCGCTGGGACACCGAAATCAGCCCCAGCATTTT.

This clonotype was seen at least ten times. The chain couples TRBV4-2 to TRBJ1-4; D is undetermined. V was cut by 1 base and J by 0 bases, with 6 bases left in between. The CDR3 extends over 15 amino acids. The germline V gene has CDR1 LGHNA and CDR2 YNFKEQ. DNA of the CDR3: TGTGCCAGCAGCCAAGCAGATGCAACTAATGAAAAACTGTTTTTT. Its translation is CASSQADATNEKLFF.

This rearrangement joins TRBV5-1 to TRBJ2-7; D uncertain. Germline assignment: CDR1 SGHRS and CDR2 YFSETQ. The CDR3 is 15 residues long. V was cut by 0 bases and J by 0 bases, with 10 bases left in between. CDR3 DNA: TGCGCCAGCAGCTTGGGGGCCGGGCCCTCCTACGAGCAGTACTTC. As protein: CASSLGAGPSYEQYF. The full variable domain, its missing parts supplied by reference TRBV5-1 and TRBJ2-7, is KAGVTQTPRYLIKTRGQQVTLSCSPISGHRSVSWYQQTPGQGLQFLFEYFSETQRNKGNFPGRFSGRQFSNSRSEMNVSTLELGDSALYLCASSLGAGPSYEQYFGPGTRLTVT.

This clonotype was counted a few times. This chain links TRBV2 with TRBJ2-1; TRBD2 agrees at 13 bases. This CDR3 spans 16 amino acids. Unmatched junction bases numbered 8, after V lost 7 bases and J lost 5 bases. From germline, CDR1 is SNHLY and CDR2 FYNNEI. This CDR3 is CASKRPGLAGHNEQFF. Here the CDR3 DNA reads TGTGCCAGCAAACGGCCGGGACTAGCGGGGCACAATGAGCAGTTCTTC.

This clonotype was counted once. For the CDR3, the DNA is TGTGCCAGCAGCCCCGTTCTTACGGTGAGAGGCTACACCTTC. It encodes CASSPVLTVRGYTF. The V call is TRBV7-2, the J call TRBJ1-2; D gene uncertain. The V and J ends lost 5 bases and 8 bases respectively, with 18 bases between them. The germline V gene encodes CDR1 SGHTA and CDR2 FQGNSA. This CDR3 comprises 14 residues.

The CDR3 region is CSPLDRNWCYEQYV. CDR3 sequence (DNA): TGCTCTCCCCTGGACAGGAATTGGTGCTACGAGCAGTACGTC. This sequence joins TRBV6-5 and TRBJ2-7, with 7 bases lining up with TRBD1. The CDR3 spans 14 residues. Germline values: CDR1 MNHEY, CDR2 SVGAGI.

The V and J genes are TRBV5-1 and TRBJ2-1; D is perhaps TRBD1 (6 bases). The CDR3 is 18 residues long. Germline lookup yields CDR1 SGHRS and CDR2 YFSETQ. The V gene lost 5 bases and the J gene lost 0 bases, with 21 bases spanning the gap. This chain's CDR3 is CASRRRFVVGASYNEQFF. In nucleotides, the CDR3 is TGCGCCAGCAGACGGAGGTTTGTGGTGGGGGCCTCCTACAATGAGCAGTTCTTC.

This chain connects TRBV20-1 to TRBJ2-7, with TRBD1 matching over 8 bases. Germline CDR1 DFQATT, CDR2 SNEGSKA (reference sequence). The CDR3 spans 14 residues. V lost 1 base, J lost 3 bases, and 5 bases stayed unmatched. Written as DNA, the CDR3 is TGCAGTGCTAGAGCCCGACAGGGGATCTACGAGCAGTACTTC. Translating it yields CSARARQGIYEQYF.

This clonotype was seen only a few times. The chain couples TRBV27 to TRBJ2-7; maybe TRBD2 (6 bases). V was trimmed by 5 bases and J by 7 bases, leaving 15 bases between them. The CDR3 loop spans 13 amino acids. CDR1 and CDR2 (germline): MNHEY, SMNVEV (reference sequence). The CDR3 DNA sequence: TGTGCCAGCAGTCTCCTCCTGGGAGGTGAGCAGTACGTC. It encodes CASSLLLGGEQYV.

This clonotype was seen ten or more times. This chain joins TRBV5-1 and TRBJ1-5; D not certain. This CDR3 spans 13 amino acids. Per the germline V gene, CDR1 is SGHRS and CDR2 is YFSETQ. Trimming cost V 1 base and J 3 bases, with 5 bases left between them. CDR3 region: CASSLWVNQPQHF. In nucleotides, the CDR3 is TGCGCCAGCAGCTTGTGGGTCAATCAGCCCCAGCATTTT.

This clonotype has just a few counts. Just one base apart from a much larger clone, this may be a read error. The rearrangement links TRBV5-7 to TRBJ2-5; D not certain. TRBV5-7 qualifies as an ORF whose function is uncertain. The V end lost 4 bases, the J end lost 11 bases, and 12 bases lay between the germline ends. The CDR3 loop spans 11 amino acids. The CDR3 reads CASSPAYGQYF. CDR3 DNA sequence: TGTGCCAGCAGCCCCGCCTACGGGCAGTACTTC.